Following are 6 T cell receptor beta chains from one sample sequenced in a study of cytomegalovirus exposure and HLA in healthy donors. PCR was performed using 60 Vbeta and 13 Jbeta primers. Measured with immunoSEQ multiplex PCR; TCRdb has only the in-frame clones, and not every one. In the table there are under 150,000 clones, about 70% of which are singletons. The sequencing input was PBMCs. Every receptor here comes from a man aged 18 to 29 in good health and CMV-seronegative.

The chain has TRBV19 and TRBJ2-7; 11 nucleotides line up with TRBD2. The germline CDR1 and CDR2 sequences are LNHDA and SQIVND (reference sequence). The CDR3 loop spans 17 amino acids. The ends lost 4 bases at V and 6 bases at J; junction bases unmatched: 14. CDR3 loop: CASSTAEATSGAFEQYF. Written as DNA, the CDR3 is TGTGCCAGTAGTACCGCGGAAGCGACTAGCGGGGCTTTCGAGCAGTACTTC.

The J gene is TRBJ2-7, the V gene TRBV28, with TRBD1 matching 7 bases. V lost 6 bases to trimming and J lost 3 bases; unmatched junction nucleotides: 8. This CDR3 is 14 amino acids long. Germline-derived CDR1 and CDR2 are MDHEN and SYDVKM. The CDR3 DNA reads TGTGCCAGCAGACCAGGACAGGCGTACTACGAGCAGTACTTC. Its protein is CASRPGQAYYEQYF.

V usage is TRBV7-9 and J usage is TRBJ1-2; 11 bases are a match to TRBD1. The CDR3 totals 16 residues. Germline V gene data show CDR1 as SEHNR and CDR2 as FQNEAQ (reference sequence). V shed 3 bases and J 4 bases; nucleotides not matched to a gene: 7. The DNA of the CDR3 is TGTGCCAGCAGCTTGTTCCGGGACAGGGGGACCTATGGCTACACCTTC. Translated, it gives CASSLFRDRGTYGYTF.

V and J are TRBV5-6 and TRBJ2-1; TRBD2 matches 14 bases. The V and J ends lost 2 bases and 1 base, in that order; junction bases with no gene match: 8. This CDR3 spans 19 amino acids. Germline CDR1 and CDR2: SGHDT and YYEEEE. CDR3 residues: CASSLMTSGGGQSYNEQFF. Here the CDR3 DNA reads TGTGCCAGCAGCTTAATGACTAGCGGGGGGGGCCAATCCTACAATGAGCAGTTCTTC.

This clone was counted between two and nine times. The CDR3 DNA is TGTGCCAGCAGTGAAGGTCGAGCTAGTTTTGGCTCCTACAATGAGCAGTTCTTC. It specifies CASSEGRASFGSYNEQFF. The V gene is TRBV6-1, the J gene TRBJ2-1, with D hard to call. The length of the CDR3 is 18 residues. V gave up 1 base and J gave up 0 bases, with 16 bases separating them. CDR1 is MNHNS, CDR2 SASEGT, per germline.

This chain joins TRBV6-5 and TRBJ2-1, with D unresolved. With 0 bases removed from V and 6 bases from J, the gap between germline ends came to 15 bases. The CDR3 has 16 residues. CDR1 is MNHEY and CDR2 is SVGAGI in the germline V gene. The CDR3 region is CASSYSSVLVFNEQFF. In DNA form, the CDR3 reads TGTGCCAGCAGTTACTCGAGCGTCCTGGTTTTCAATGAGCAGTTCTTC.